The clone carrying this TCR beta chain showed up just once. The data were taken from a study of T cell responses to AZD1222 COVID-19 vaccine. Per germline, CDR1 SGHRS and CDR2 YFSETQ. The V end lost 5 bases, the J end lost 6 bases, and 19 bases lay between the germline ends. The CDR3 has 15 amino acids. Clones were read by immunoSEQ multiplex PCR, and TCRdb kept only the in-frame ones, dropping some. The sample lists over 85,000 clones, around 90% occurring once. The gene calls are TRBV5-1 and TRBJ2-3; D gene unclear. The clonotype comes from an adult who received the AZD1222 COVID-19 vaccine. The source was peripheral blood, collected 28 days after the second AZD1222 dose. CDR3 in amino acids: CASRTEPQVGDTQYF. For the CDR3, the DNA is TGCGCCAGCAGAACTGAACCCCAGGTTGGGGATACGCAGTATTTT.